This T cell receptor (beta chain) appears in the sequencing data of a study of T cells in Graves' hyperthyroidism and ophthalmopathy (dated 2019 in TCRdb). About the study as a whole: Peripheral blood samples were taken at initial diagnosis, before any treatment was given. According to the paper, TCR Vbeta CDR3 sequencing was carried out on 135 peripheral blood samples, which came from under 50 ophthalmopathy, 75 or so hyperthyroidism and about 17 progressor patients. The roughly 100 discovery patients were randomly divided into training and test sets at a 7:3 ratio. Following sampling, methimazole starting at 30 mg daily was given to hyperthyroidism patients, and high-dose intravenous methylprednisolone was given to ophthalmopathy patients. In more than five Graves' hyperthyroidism patients, the study also compared T-cell repertoires from thyroid tissue with T-cell repertoires from blood. Whether ophthalmopathy could be predicted prospectively was tested in an independent validation cohort made up of 18 to 20 hyperthyroidism patients plus 17 patients who later progressed to ophthalmopathy. TCR V-J signatures able to tell the groups apart were searched for in a discovery cohort of 100 or so patients, of whom more than 40 had Graves' ophthalmopathy and roughly 58 had stable Graves' hyperthyroidism. Broad study findings and their caveats: In cross-validation, a model built on a 13 V-J signature told ophthalmopathy apart from stable hyperthyroidism with 85% to 90% sensitivity and approximately 81% specificity, and in testing the same model reached 80%/75%. In validation, the model predicted progression to ophthalmopathy with just under 71% sensitivity and around 72% specificity, a median of about six months before onset. Blood samples also contained most of the expanded thyroid clonotypes (frequency above 0.001), which suggests that blood repertoires may reflect thyroid immune responses. Sample size was not statistically predetermined, and blinding of investigators to group allocation was not performed.

This clonotype was counted a few times. It lacks a known antigen. One base away there is no much larger clone; base qualities are not given. The TCR beta CDR3 regions were amplified from the RNA transcripts. The TCR CDR3 was subjected to a first round of RT-PCR using the HTBI primer set and the Qiagen OneStep RT-PCR kit. The libraries were constructed in a second round of multiplex PCR and then size-selected and purified. The libraries were sequenced on an Illumina HiSeq2000 using paired-end 100 bp reads. Turning to the authors' computational methods: Raw data were processed with SOAPnuke, discarding reads with adapters, uncalled bases, mean Phred below 15, or no exact constant-primer or identifier match. COPE v1.2.5 was used to merge high-quality paired reads, and clonotypes were defined as unique nucleotide sequences. MiTCR v1.1 was used to align the clonotypes against IMGT TRBV, TRBD and TRBJ reference segments. Only V-J combinations with frequency above 0.0001, covering about 99% of repertoires, were analysed. A TCS score was defined as the ratio between F50 (clonal expansion) and ExV (chaos), using BLOSUM62-based TCRdist between CDR3 peptides within each V-J. Welch's t-statistics and random forest reduced fewer than 550 V-J features to roughly 13, which were used in a naive Bayes classifier (R e1071). The public reads were reprocessed in TCRdb via fastp at Q25 and MiXCR, keeping in-frame beta chains. One record per CDR3 amino acid sequence lists the most common genes and DNA. TCRdb assigned the V and J calls; the authors' analysis was not used. The sample contains about 400,000 distinct CDR3 sequences, under 15% of them found a single time. Together, the top ten hold 32% of the sample.

There are 15 amino acids in the CDR3, from cysteine to phenylalanine inclusive. Just CDR3 DNA is preserved here, 45 bases in frame from base 1. Reading the germline V gene (reference sequence) gives CDR1 LGHDT and CDR2 YNNKEL. The V end loses 4 bases and the J end loses 0 bases, and a stretch of 9 bases separates them. Stable Graves' hyperthyroidism was defined as no progression to ophthalmopathy during 18 months of follow-up. The hyperthyroidism patients were between 18 and 65 years old and newly diagnosed, with a disease duration of less than 2 months. Patients with uncontrolled infections, other autoimmune diseases, pregnancy or lactation were excluded. Clinical symptoms, serum thyroxine and TRAb, thyroid ultrasound, and orbital computed tomography formed the basis for the diagnoses. PBMCs were separated from under 12 ml of fresh peripheral blood using Ficoll-Paque density gradient centrifugation. Total RNA was extracted with Trizol reagent, and quality was checked on an Agilent 2100 Bioanalyzer.

The clonotype was recovered from a woman younger than 45 with Graves' hyperthyroidism. The sample taken for sequencing was blood. The chain employs TRBV3-1 and TRBJ2-2; tentative D gene TRBD2, with 6 bases matching. This receptor carries the CDR3 CASSPSVANTGELFF. The DNA reads as follows: TGTGCCAGCAGCCCTAGCGTCGCGAACACCGGGGAGCTGTTTTTT.